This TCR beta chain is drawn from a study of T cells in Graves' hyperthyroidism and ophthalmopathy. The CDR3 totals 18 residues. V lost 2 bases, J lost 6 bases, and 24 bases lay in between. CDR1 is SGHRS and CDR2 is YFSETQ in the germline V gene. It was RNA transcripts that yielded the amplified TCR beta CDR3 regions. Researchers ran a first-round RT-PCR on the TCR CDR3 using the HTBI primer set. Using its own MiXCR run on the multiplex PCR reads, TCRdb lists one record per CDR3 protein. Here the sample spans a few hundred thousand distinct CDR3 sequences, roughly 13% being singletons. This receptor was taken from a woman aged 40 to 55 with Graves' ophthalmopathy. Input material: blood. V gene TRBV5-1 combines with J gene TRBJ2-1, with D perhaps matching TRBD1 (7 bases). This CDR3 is CASSFWRAGQTLRNEQFF. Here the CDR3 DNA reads TGCGCCAGCAGCTTTTGGCGGGCGGGACAGACCCTCCGCAATGAGCAGTTCTTC.